These T cell receptor beta chains were read from a single sample in a study of cytomegalovirus exposure and HLA in healthy donors. Sequenced by immunoSEQ multiplex PCR; TCRdb stores in-frame clones only, minus some. The top ten hold 10% to 11% of the sample, which has 110,000 or so clones, 77% seen once. Sequenced: PBMCs. The receptors were gathered from a man aged 35 to 55 in good health and CMV-seropositive. Each CDR3 is given with its conserved first and last residue. Fields, in order: J gene, V gene, D gene, clone size, CDR3 DNA, CDR3 protein. A D gene is named only where the DNA matches it firmly. Only some rows state a clone size, as once, few, many or a class for expanded clones.

TRBJ2-1	TRBV28	NA	few	TGTGCCAGCAGTTTATTCCCCCAGGGGTGGGGCTCCTACAATGAGCAGTTCTTC	CASSLFPQGWGSYNEQFF
TRBJ2-7	TRBV4-1	TRBD1	NA	TGCGCCAGCAGCCCCAAAACAGGGGGCGCGTCCTACGAGCAGTACTTC	CASSPKTGGASYEQYF
TRBJ2-1	TRBV28	NA	NA	TGTGCCAGCAGTTCCGGGACTCCCGCGGCTGAGCAGTTCTTC	CASSSGTPAAEQFF
TRBJ2-7	TRBV19	TRBD1	NA	TGTGCCAGTAGTACTGGACAGGGCTACCACGAGCAGTACTTC	CASSTGQGYHEQYF
TRBJ2-7	TRBV5-1	NA	NA	TGCGCCAGCAGCCCGACATTTCAGCGGGTCTCCTACGAGCAGTACTTC	CASSPTFQRVSYEQYF
TRBJ1-5	TRBV5-8	TRBD1	NA	TGTGCCAGCAGCCCCCAGGGGGTATACAATCAGCCCCAGCATTTT	CASSPQGVYNQPQHF
TRBJ2-5	TRBV5-4	TRBD2	few	TGTGCCAGCAGCGGTTGGGCGGGGGGGGCCGGAGAGACCCAGTACTTC	CASSGWAGGAGETQYF
TRBJ2-7	TRBV15	TRBD1	NA	TGTGCCACCAGCAGGGACAGGGGAAGAACCTACGAGCAGTACTTC	CATSRDRGRTYEQYF
TRBJ2-3	TRBV5-1	NA	NA	TGCGCCAGCAGCCCATCTGGGCAGGGCACAGATACGCAGTATTTT	CASSPSGQGTDTQYF
TRBJ2-6	TRBV28	TRBD1	NA	TGTGCCAGCAGTTCCACAGGGGCCCCTAACCCTGGGGCCAACGTCCTGACTTTC	CASSSTGAPNPGANVLTF
TRBJ2-7	TRBV4-3	TRBD1	NA	TGCGCCAGCAGCCAAACAGGGGATGTTGGCGAGCAGTACTTC	CASSQTGDVGEQYF
TRBJ1-2	TRBV5-8	NA	NA	TGTGCCAGCAGCTTGTCAGGCCAGGGTTGGTCTAACGGCTACACCTTC	CASSLSGQGWSNGYTF
TRBJ2-3	TRBV28	NA	NA	TGTGCCAGCAGTTCAGGGGGGCCCGCAGATACGCAGTATTTT	CASSSGGPADTQYF
TRBJ2-5	TRBV14	TRBD1	once	TGTGCCAGCAGCTCACGGACAGGGGGCGCCTTCCGGGAGACCCAGTACTTC	CASSSRTGGAFRETQYF
TRBJ2-7	TRBV20-1	NA	NA	TGCAGTGCTAGAGTCCCAGACGAGCAGTACTTC	CSARVPDEQYF
TRBJ2-3	TRBV19	NA	NA	TGTGCCAGTAGTACGAGAACAGATACGCAGTATTTT	CASSTRTDTQYF
TRBJ1-1	TRBV11-2	NA	NA	TGTGCCAGCAGCTCCCCTGGGGGGGTCGCTTTCTTT	CASSSPGGVAFF
TRBJ1-5	TRBV25-1	TRBD1	NA	TGTGCCAGCAGTGGACAGGGGGCGAGAGGCAATCAGCCCCAGCATTTT	CASSGQGARGNQPQHF
TRBJ2-7	TRBV5-1	NA	once	TGCGCCAGCAGCTTGGACAGGAACCTCTACGAGCAGTACTTC	CASSLDRNLYEQYF
TRBJ2-7	TRBV6-5	NA	NA	TGTGCCAGCAGTCCCGGACAGCTCTCCTACGAGCAGTACTTC	CASSPGQLSYEQYF
TRBJ2-7	TRBV28	NA	NA	TGTGCCAGCAGTCCCGGGACACTTATCTACGAGCAGTACTTC	CASSPGTLIYEQYF
TRBJ1-6	TRBV27	TRBD1	once	TGTGCCAGCAGTTTGGACAGGCGGAACCTCCACTTT	CASSLDRRNLHF
TRBJ2-7	TRBV7-9	TRBD1	NA	TGTGCCAGCAGCTTTCGAACAGGGGCCGGGGAGCAGTACTTC	CASSFRTGAGEQYF